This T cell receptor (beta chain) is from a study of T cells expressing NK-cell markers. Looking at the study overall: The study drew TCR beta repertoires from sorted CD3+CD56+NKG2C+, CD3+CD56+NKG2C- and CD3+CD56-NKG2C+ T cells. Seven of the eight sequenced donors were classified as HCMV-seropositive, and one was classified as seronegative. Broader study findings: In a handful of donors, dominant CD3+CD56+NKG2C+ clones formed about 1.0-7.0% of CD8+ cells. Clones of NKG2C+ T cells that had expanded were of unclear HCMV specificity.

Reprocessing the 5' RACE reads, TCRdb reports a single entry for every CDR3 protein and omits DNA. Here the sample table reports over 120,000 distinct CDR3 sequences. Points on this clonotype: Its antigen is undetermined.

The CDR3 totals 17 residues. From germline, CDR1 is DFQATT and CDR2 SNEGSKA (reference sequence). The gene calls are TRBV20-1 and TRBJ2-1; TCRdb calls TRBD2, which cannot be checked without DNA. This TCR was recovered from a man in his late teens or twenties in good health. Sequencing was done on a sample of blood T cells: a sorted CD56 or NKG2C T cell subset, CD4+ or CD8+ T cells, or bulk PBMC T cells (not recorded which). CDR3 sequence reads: CSASSPSLAGEGNEQFF.